Presented here are 5 T cell receptor beta chains from one specimen sequenced in a study of cytomegalovirus exposure and HLA in healthy donors. The PCR used 60 Vbeta and 13 Jbeta primers. Clones were sequenced by immunoSEQ multiplex PCR, and TCRdb holds only the in-frame ones, with some missing. There are some 140,000 clones in the sample; 65% to 85% occur only once, and approximately 0.97% lies in the top ten. Sequenced material: PBMCs. These receptors originate from a man younger than 30 in good health and CMV-seronegative.

The J gene is TRBJ1-4, the V gene TRBV9, with D uncertain. Per germline, CDR1 SGDLS and CDR2 YYNGEE. Trimming cost V 0 bases and J 3 bases, with 9 bases left between them. This CDR3 has 15 residues. As DNA, the CDR3 is TGTGCCAGCAGCGTAGGGCCGGAGGCTAATGAAAAACTGTTTTTT. Translating it yields CASSVGPEANEKLFF.

The sample holds one count of this clone. This sequence joins TRBV30 and TRBJ1-2; 9 positions agree with TRBD1. This CDR3 has 13 residues. V lost 3 bases, J lost 8 bases, and 7 bases stayed unmatched. Germline lookup yields CDR1 GTSNPN and CDR2 SVGIG (reference sequence). CDR3: CAWRKDRGDGYTF. CDR3 DNA sequence: TGTGCCTGGAGGAAAGACAGGGGGGACGGCTACACCTTC.

The rearrangement links TRBV7-2 to TRBJ1-5, with 8 bases that match TRBD1. CDR3 size: 14 residues. Germline CDR1 is SGHTA and CDR2 is FQGNSA. The J segment lost 9 bases and the V segment lost 6 bases, leaving 10 bases of the junction unmatched. The CDR3 coding sequence is TGTGCCAGCAGAAAGGACAGGGCCGGGGGGCCCCAGCATTTT. Amino acids: CASRKDRAGGPQHF.

The chain couples TRBV5-4 to TRBJ1-2; D might be TRBD1 (5 bases). CDR1 SGHNT and CDR2 YYREEE come from the germline V gene (reference sequence). The V end lost 0 bases, the J end lost 7 bases, and 10 bases lay between the germline ends. CDR3 length: 13 amino acids. As DNA, the CDR3 is TGTGCCAGCAGCTTGGAAGGGGCTCGTGGCTACACCTTC. Amino acids: CASSLEGARGYTF.

This chain uses TRBV4-1 with TRBJ1-2, with D perhaps matching TRBD1 (5 bases). The V and J ends lost 3 bases and 3 bases respectively, with 11 bases between them. Germline CDR1 reads MGHRA; CDR2 reads YSYEKL. The CDR3 length is 14 residues. The CDR3 DNA sequence: TGCGCCAGCAGCCAGGGGCCCAGGGACTATGGCTACACCTTC. Amino acids: CASSQGPRDYGYTF.